These 20 T cell receptor beta chains came from one sample sequenced in a study of identical twins. Via MiXCR, TCRdb re-called the 5' RACE reads, giving one row per CDR3 protein. The table lists approximately 890,000 distinct CDR3 sequences, 9% to 15% of them singletons. The same sample was also studied in work on yellow fever vaccine responses in identical twins.

The sample comprised PBMCs. These TCRs come from a woman aged 18-29 years in good health.

The chain employs TRBV6-5 and TRBJ2-1; 12 bases line up with TRBD2. This CDR3 is 17 amino acids long. V lost 5 bases to trimming and J lost 6 bases; unmatched junction nucleotides: 11. The germline CDR1 and CDR2 sequences are MNHEY and SVGAGI. CDR3 nucleotides: TGTGCCAGCAGTACTTCCAGACTAGCGGGAGTGGGCAATGAGCAGTTCTTC. Encoded protein: CASSTSRLAGVGNEQFF.

This chain uses TRBV20-1 with TRBJ2-7; tentatively, D is TRBD1 (5 bases). Germline lookup yields CDR1 DFQATT and CDR2 SNEGSKA (reference sequence). This CDR3 region has 12 residues. Trimming removed 1 base at V and 4 bases at J, with 8 bases between. CDR3 bases: TGCAGTGCTAGAGGTACAGGATACGAGCAGTACGTC. Its translation: CSARGTGYEQYV.

Only a few counts were recorded for this clonotype. V and J are TRBV21-1 and TRBJ1-1; the D call of TRBD1 is as the table states it, not checked on the DNA. TRBV21-1 is noted as a pseudogene. CDR3 length: 15 amino acids. The CDR3 is CASRSRRGYPTEAFF. CDR3 nucleotide sequence: TGTGCCAGCCGGTCTCGGAGGGGGTATCCAACTGAAGCTTTCTTT.

The V call is TRBV6-1, the J call TRBJ1-2, with D uncertain. The CDR3 is 13 amino acids. Germline V gene data show CDR1 as MNHNS and CDR2 as SASEGT. The V end was cut by 1 base, the J end by 4 bases, with 7 bases between. CDR3 coding DNA: TGTGCCAGCAGTGAAGGGGTAGTCTATGGCTACACCTTC. This sequence encodes CASSEGVVYGYTF.

The CDR3 region is CASSQGLAEYQETQYF. In DNA, the CDR3 is TGTGCCAGCAGCCAAGGTCTAGCGGAGTACCAAGAGACCCAGTACTTC. This chain connects TRBV3-1 to TRBJ2-5, with 7 nucleotides matching TRBD2. The germline CDR1 and CDR2 sequences are LGHDT and YNNKEL (reference sequence). This CDR3 contains 16 residues. With 1 base clipped from V and 0 bases from J, the junction kept 5 bases outside the gene matches.

This clonotype has only a few counts. V is TRBV12-3 or TRBV12-4 and J is TRBJ2-3; D might be TRBD1 (7 bases). The CDR3 length is 14 residues. V was trimmed by 6 bases and J by 8 bases, leaving 18 bases between them. The CDR3: CASRDEPGGSTQYF. In DNA, the CDR3 is TGTGCCAGCAGGGACGAACCAGGGGGGAGTACGCAGTATTTT.

J is TRBJ2-2 and V is TRBV2; TRBD2 is a possible D gene (6 bases). The V and J ends lost 4 bases and 4 bases respectively, with 13 bases between them. Germline CDR1 reads SNHLY; CDR2 reads FYNNEI. This CDR3 region has 15 residues. Here the CDR3 reads CASSVEGLITGELFF. The CDR3 nucleotides are TGTGCCAGCAGTGTGGAGGGCCTCATCACCGGGGAGCTGTTTTTT.

The chain employs TRBV4-1 and TRBJ2-3; 8 bases line up with TRBD2. The germline V gene encodes CDR1 MGHRA and CDR2 YSYEKL. The CDR3 is 17 residues long. The J segment lost 4 bases and the V segment lost 4 bases, leaving 13 bases of the junction unmatched. In DNA form, the CDR3 reads TGCGCCAGCAGCCTCTCACCCGGGGGGGCCATCTCAGATACGCAGTATTTT. Its translation is CASSLSPGGAISDTQYF.

In its sample, this clonotype was seen many times. This chain links TRBV5-1 with TRBJ2-7; 9 bases fit TRBD2. The J segment lost 2 bases and the V segment lost 0 bases, leaving 3 bases of the junction unmatched. Germline V gives CDR1 SGHRS, CDR2 YFSETQ. This CDR3 region has 15 residues. CDR3 nucleotide sequence: TGCGCCAGCAGCTTGGGGAGCGGGGGGACCTACGAGCAGTACTTC. Protein sequence: CASSLGSGGTYEQYF.

In this sample, this clonotype turned up many times. The gene calls are TRBV5-1 and TRBJ2-1, with TRBD2 matching 13 bases. Germline CDR1 SGHRS, CDR2 YFSETQ. Germline trimming cut 2 bases from V and 9 bases from J; bases unmatched to any gene: 5. There are 15 residues in the CDR3. The CDR3 loop is CASSFALAGGGEQFF. The CDR3 coding sequence is TGCGCCAGCAGCTTCGCACTAGCGGGAGGGGGTGAGCAGTTCTTC. The full variable domain, in which reference TRBV5-1 and TRBJ2-1 provide the parts outside the CDR3, is KAGVTQTPRYLIKTRGQQVTLSCSPISGHRSVSWYQQTPGQGLQFLFEYFSETQRNKGNFPGRFSGRQFSNSRSEMNVSTLELGDSALYLCASSFALAGGGEQFFGPGTRLTVL.

This sequence joins TRBV12-3 or TRBV12-4 and TRBJ2-1, with D perhaps given as TRBD1 or TRBD2 (5 bases each). This CDR3 region has 14 residues. The V end was cut by 5 bases, the J end by 6 bases, with 14 bases between. The CDR3 sequence is CASSEGIPGNEQFF. CDR3 DNA: TGTGCCAGCAGTGAGGGGATCCCGGGCAATGAGCAGTTCTTC.

The table lists this clonotype with a few counts. The rearrangement links TRBV7-8 to TRBJ2-7; D unclear. The CDR3 has 14 residues. CDR1 is SGHVS and CDR2 is FQNEAQ in the germline V gene. Trimming shortened V by 0 bases and J by 2 bases, and 8 bases separated the two germline ends. The DNA for the CDR3 is TGTGCCAGCAGCTTAGCGGTTCAAGCCTACGAGCAGTACGTC. It specifies CASSLAVQAYEQYV.

This clonotype was detected ten times or more. This chain links TRBV10-3 with TRBJ1-5; 8 bases agree with TRBD1. Germline CDR1 and CDR2: ENHRY and SYGVKD. The junction had 2 bases not matched to a gene; V was cut back by 3 bases and J by 4 bases. The CDR3 is 14 residues long. The CDR3 DNA reads as TGTGCCATCAGTGACGGACAGGGAAATCAGCCCCAGCATTTT. Translating it yields CAISDGQGNQPQHF.

This clonotype was found a few times. The chain uses TRBV20-1 and TRBJ1-5, with D possibly TRBD1 on 5 matching bases. CDR3 length equals 13 residues. CDR1 and CDR2 from the germline V gene are DFQATT and SNEGSKA (reference sequence). V lost 3 bases and J lost 4, with 10 bases in between. This chain's CDR3 is CSASGGENQPQHF. CDR3 sequence (DNA): TGCAGTGCTAGCGGAGGGGAGAATCAGCCCCAGCATTTT.

The chain joins TRBV20-1 to TRBJ1-6; 9 bases match TRBD1. This CDR3 spans 16 amino acids. CDR1 and CDR2 from the germline V gene are DFQATT and SNEGSKA (reference sequence). V shed 0 bases and J 5 bases; nucleotides not matched to a gene: 5. CDR3 residues: CSARDPRQGDNSPLHF. Written as DNA, the CDR3 is TGCAGTGCTAGAGATCCGCGACAGGGGGATAATTCACCCCTCCACTTT.

Of note for this clonotype: The junction shows a germline mismatch at one end, possibly a read error. This chain joins TRBV12-3 or TRBV12-4 and TRBJ2-7; no definite D call. This CDR3 comprises 12 residues. The CDR3 region is CASSRLIYKQYF. Written as DNA, the CDR3 is TGTGCCAGCAGCCGACTGATCTACAAGCAGTACTTC.

The V and J genes are TRBV29-1 and TRBJ2-7, with 11 bases aligning to TRBD2. Germline lookup yields CDR1 SQVTM and CDR2 ANQGSEA. The CDR3 extends over 17 amino acids. V dropped 3 bases and J dropped 1; count of bases not matched to a gene: 11. Written as DNA, the CDR3 is TGCAGCGTTGATCTACGAGGTACTAGCGGGAGTTCCTACGAGCAGTACTTC. Translated, it gives CSVDLRGTSGSSYEQYF.

The chain has TRBV2 and TRBJ1-2, with no clear D. Trimming stripped 3 bases from V and 3 bases from J, with 14 bases between. This CDR3 has 15 residues. CDR1 is SNHLY, CDR2 FYNNEI, per germline. The DNA of the CDR3 is TGTGCCAGCAGTGAGTTGGGCGGGCTTGACTATGGCTACACCTTC. Residues: CASSELGGLDYGYTF.

CDR3 in DNA: TGTGCCATCAGTGAGGCCCCGGGGGACGAGCAGTACGTC. Its translation is CAISEAPGDEQYV. This chain joins TRBV10-3 and TRBJ2-7; perhaps TRBD2 as D (6 bases). Germline-derived CDR1 and CDR2 are ENHRY and SYGVKD. This CDR3 comprises 13 residues. Trimming left V 2 bases short and J 5 bases short, with 10 bases between.

This rearrangement joins TRBV5-5 to TRBJ2-6; D gene unclear. Per the germline V gene, CDR1 is SGHKS and CDR2 is YYEKEE (reference sequence). V lost 4 bases and J lost 0, with 8 bases in between. The CDR3 spans 15 residues. CDR3 in DNA: TGTGCCAGCAGCAAGGACCTCTCTGGGGCCAACGTCCTGACTTTC. Protein product: CASSKDLSGANVLTF.